Listed here are 24 T cell receptor beta chains from one sample, sequenced in a study of blood T cell repertoires in COVID-19. Assay used: immunoSEQ multiplex PCR; TCRdb lists only in-frame clones, some missing. The sample consists of roughly 120,000 clones, around 86% of them appearing once. Sequenced: peripheral blood. Receptors were obtained from a man aged 40-49 years with acute or convalescent COVID-19.

The chain uses TRBV14 and TRBJ2-1; possible D gene TRBD2, 7 bases. V lost 4 bases and J lost 4, with 14 bases in between. Germline-derived CDR1 and CDR2 are SGHDN and FVKESK. The length of the CDR3 is 15 residues. CDR3 sequence reads: CASSRNGGTYNEQFF. CDR3 DNA: TGTGCCAGCAGCCGTAACGGGGGGACATACAATGAGCAGTTCTTC.

In regard to this clone: Other nucleotide sequences in the sample specify the same CDR3. The J gene is TRBJ2-2, the V gene TRBV11-3; TRBD2 matches at 16 bases. V dropped 5 bases and J dropped 6; count of bases not matched to a gene: 0. Germline CDR1 SGHNT, CDR2 YENEEA. CDR3 length: 15 amino acids. For the CDR3, the DNA is TGTGCCAGCAGCGGGACTAGCGGGGGGGCCGGGGAGCTGTTTTTT. It yields the protein CASSGTSGGAGELFF.

The rearrangement uses TRBV6-6 and TRBJ1-2, with 9 bases fitting TRBD1. In germline, CDR1 is MNHNY, CDR2 SVGAGI (reference sequence). This CDR3 has 15 amino acids. The V gene end was trimmed by 6 bases and the J gene end by 7 bases; junction bases not matched to a gene: 12. Written as DNA, the CDR3 is TGTGCCAGCAGCCTAGGGCCGGACAGGGGCAGTGGCTACACCTTC. Residues: CASSLGPDRGSGYTF.

As DNA, the CDR3 is TGTGCCAGCACCGTCGGGACTCCACAAGAGACCCAGTACTTC. This sequence encodes CASTVGTPQETQYF. This sequence joins TRBV5-6 and TRBJ2-5, with D perhaps matching TRBD2 (6 bases). Germline values: CDR1 SGHDT, CDR2 YYEEEE. The length of the CDR3 is 14 residues. V shed 6 bases and J shed 2 bases, with 14 bases lying between them.

This chain links TRBV19 with TRBJ1-2; possible D gene TRBD1, 5 bases. V lost 3 bases, J lost 3 bases, and 8 bases lay in between. CDR1 and CDR2 (germline): LNHDA, SQIVND (reference sequence). The CDR3 contains 13 residues. The CDR3 loop reads CASSILGDYGYTF. DNA of the CDR3: TGTGCCAGTAGTATCTTAGGGGACTATGGCTACACCTTC.

The chain uses TRBV7-6 and TRBJ2-7, with 9 positions matching TRBD1. The CDR3 has 14 residues. The V gene's germline CDR1 is SGHVS and CDR2 FNYEAQ. Unmatched junction bases numbered 9, after V lost 5 bases and J lost 7 bases. The CDR3 region is CASSQGQGLREQYF. CDR3 nucleotide sequence: TGTGCCAGCAGCCAAGGACAGGGGCTTCGTGAGCAGTACTTC.

The chain uses TRBV2 and TRBJ2-1; 9 nucleotides line up with TRBD1. V lost 5 bases and J lost 1; bases outside the gene matches: 3. The germline CDR1 and CDR2 sequences are SNHLY and FYNNEI. The CDR3 spans 15 residues. This CDR3 is CASSIGQGSYNEQFF. The CDR3 DNA follows: TGTGCCAGCAGTATAGGACAGGGGTCCTACAATGAGCAGTTCTTC.

The chain is built from TRBV9 and TRBJ1-6; 7 positions agree with TRBD1. Germline assignment: CDR1 SGDLS and CDR2 YYNGEE. V was clipped by 6 bases and J by 13 bases; unmatched bases: 13. CDR3 length equals 14 residues. The CDR3: CASNQQGTSGPLHF. In DNA, the CDR3 is TGTGCCAGCAATCAACAGGGGACTTCAGGGCCCCTCCACTTT.

V and J are TRBV19 and TRBJ2-7; the match to TRBD1 covers 9 bases. CDR1 and CDR2 from the germline V gene are LNHDA and SQIVND (reference sequence). Trimming took 6 bases from V and 6 from J; bases not matched to a gene: 9. This CDR3 contains 14 residues. The CDR3 sequence: CASSKNRGRTEQYF. In nucleotides, the CDR3 is TGTGCCAGTAGCAAGAACAGGGGGCGCACCGAGCAGTACTTC.

This chain connects TRBV9 to TRBJ1-6; TRBD1 aligns across 8 bases. The CDR3 is made up of 14 amino acids. V lost 3 bases to trimming and J lost 7 bases; unmatched junction nucleotides: 3. Germline CDR1 is SGDLS and CDR2 is YYNGEE. This CDR3 is CASSEQGENSPLHF. As DNA, the CDR3 is TGTGCCAGCAGCGAACAGGGGGAAAATTCACCCCTCCACTTT.

This chain connects TRBV18 to TRBJ1-6, with TRBD1 matching over 9 bases. J lost 8 bases, V lost 2 bases, and 1 base had no gene match. The CDR3 has 14 residues. Germline-derived CDR1 and CDR2 are KGHSH and LQKENI. The CDR3 is CASSPDRGDSPLHF. CDR3 DNA: TGTGCCAGCTCACCAGACAGGGGGGATTCACCCCTCCACTTT.

The chain uses TRBV18 and TRBJ1-1; the D is unclear. This CDR3 has 12 amino acids. Trimming pared 5 bases from V and 3 bases from J, leaving 7 bases between. Germline values: CDR1 KGHSH, CDR2 LQKENI. The CDR3 loop is CASSKGDTEAFF. The CDR3 nucleotides are TGTGCCAGCTCAAAAGGAGACACTGAAGCTTTCTTT.

V gene TRBV18 combines with J gene TRBJ2-1, with 10 bases that match TRBD2. V shed 3 bases, J shed 6 bases, and the junction held 5 bases outside the gene matches. Looked up from germline, CDR1 is KGHSH and CDR2 is LQKENI. This CDR3 region has 15 residues. CDR3 nucleotide sequence: TGTGCCAGCTCACCCCCTAGCGGGAGTCGCAATGAGCAGTTCTTC. Amino acids: CASSPPSGSRNEQFF.

The chain carries TRBV24-1 and TRBJ2-5, with TRBD2 as a possible D gene (7 bases). Trimming shortened V by 3 bases and J by 4 bases, and 23 bases separated the two germline ends. The CDR3 has 18 residues. Germline values: CDR1 KGHDR, CDR2 SFDVKD. Here the CDR3 reads CATSDAGAGDGARETQYF. CDR3 DNA sequence: TGTGCCACCAGTGATGCGGGGGCCGGGGACGGTGCAAGAGAGACCCAGTACTTC.

In this sample, this clone turned up once. V and J are TRBV15 and TRBJ2-5; 7 nucleotides agree with TRBD2. Germline values: CDR1 LNHNV, CDR2 YYDKDF (reference sequence). Unmatched junction bases numbered 2, after V lost 0 bases and J lost 1 base. This CDR3 has 15 amino acids. CDR3 nucleotides: TGTGCCACCAGCAGAGATAGACTAGCCCAAGAGACCCAGTACTTC. It specifies CATSRDRLAQETQYF.

The chain couples TRBV6-5 to TRBJ1-5; D not resolved. The germline V gene encodes CDR1 MNHEY and CDR2 SVGAGI. Between the trimmed V and J ends, which lost 8 bases and 2 bases, there was a span of 16 bases. This CDR3 spans 15 amino acids. CDR3 loop: CASLLVAYGNQPQHF. In DNA form, the CDR3 reads TGTGCCAGCCTTCTCGTGGCATATGGCAATCAGCCCCAGCATTTT.

The V call is TRBV20-1, the J call TRBJ1-1, with D unresolved. Trimming stripped 3 bases from V and 4 bases from J, with 12 bases between. This CDR3 has 13 amino acids. CDR1 is DFQATT and CDR2 is SNEGSKA in the germline V gene (reference sequence). DNA for the CDR3: TGCAGTGCTAGTAAAGTCGGGGTCACTGAAGCTTTCTTT. Encoded protein: CSASKVGVTEAFF.

The chain is built from TRBV5-5 and TRBJ2-5; D uncertain. Looked up from germline, CDR1 is SGHKS and CDR2 is YYEKEE (reference sequence). This CDR3 is 16 amino acids long. Trimming stripped 0 bases from V and 4 bases from J, with 16 bases between. CDR3 protein: CASSLVGQAKRETQYF. DNA for the CDR3: TGTGCCAGCAGCTTGGTTGGGCAGGCTAAAAGAGAGACCCAGTACTTC.

A single count supports this clone. The J gene is TRBJ1-2, the V gene TRBV13; 7 bases align to TRBD1. There are 16 residues in the CDR3. Germline CDR1 PRHDT, CDR2 FYEKMQ (reference sequence). The junction had 8 bases not matched to a gene; V was cut back by 2 bases and J by 2 bases. The CDR3 loop reads CASSLRTGLRNYGYTF. CDR3 nucleotides: TGTGCCAGCAGCTTACGGACAGGACTCCGAAACTATGGCTACACCTTC.

In DNA form, the CDR3 reads TGTGCCAGCAGCCAAGACACGGGGGGCAATGGCTACACCTTC. Translation: CASSQDTGGNGYTF. The chain employs TRBV3-1 (or the pseudogene TRBV3-2) and TRBJ1-2, with D possibly matching TRBD1 (6 bases). V gave up 0 bases and J gave up 6 bases, with 11 bases separating them. Germline-derived CDR1 and CDR2 are LGHDT and YNNKEL (reference sequence). CDR3 length: 14 amino acids.

This clone showed up just a few times. CDR3 region: CASSPAGGFYSGYTF. CDR3 in DNA: TGTGCCAGCAGCCCGGCGGGAGGATTCTATTCTGGCTACACCTTC. V gene TRBV7-9 combines with J gene TRBJ1-2; no clear D gene. Germline assignment: CDR1 SEHNR and CDR2 FQNEAQ (reference sequence). Deletions cut 5 bases from V and 7 bases from J, with 20 bases between. This CDR3 is 15 amino acids long.

The genes are TRBV29-1 and TRBJ2-2; D ambiguous. Trimming removed 6 bases from V and 0 bases from J, with 8 bases in between. The CDR3 consists of 13 residues. Germline CDR1 reads SQVTM; CDR2 reads ANQGSEA. CDR3: CSVDTSNTGELFF. The CDR3 DNA sequence: TGCAGCGTCGACACATCGAACACCGGGGAGCTGTTTTTT.

The chain combines TRBV6-5 with TRBJ2-7, with D perhaps matching TRBD1 (6 bases). This CDR3 has 12 amino acids. V lost 11 bases and J 0 bases, leaving 11 bases between the germline ends. Germline V gene lookup returns CDR1 MNHEY and CDR2 SVGAGI. CDR3 residues: CAAKGDSYEQYF. For the CDR3, the DNA is TGTGCCGCGAAGGGGGACTCCTACGAGCAGTACTTC.

This clone was seen a handful of times. The chain is built from TRBV2 and TRBJ1-2, with D hard to call. Trimming left V 5 bases short and J 3 bases short, with 10 bases between. From germline, CDR1 is SNHLY and CDR2 FYNNEI. The length of the CDR3 is 13 residues. Here the CDR3 reads CASSSVGHYGYTF. CDR3 sequence (DNA): TGTGCCAGCAGTTCGGTTGGGCACTATGGCTACACCTTC.